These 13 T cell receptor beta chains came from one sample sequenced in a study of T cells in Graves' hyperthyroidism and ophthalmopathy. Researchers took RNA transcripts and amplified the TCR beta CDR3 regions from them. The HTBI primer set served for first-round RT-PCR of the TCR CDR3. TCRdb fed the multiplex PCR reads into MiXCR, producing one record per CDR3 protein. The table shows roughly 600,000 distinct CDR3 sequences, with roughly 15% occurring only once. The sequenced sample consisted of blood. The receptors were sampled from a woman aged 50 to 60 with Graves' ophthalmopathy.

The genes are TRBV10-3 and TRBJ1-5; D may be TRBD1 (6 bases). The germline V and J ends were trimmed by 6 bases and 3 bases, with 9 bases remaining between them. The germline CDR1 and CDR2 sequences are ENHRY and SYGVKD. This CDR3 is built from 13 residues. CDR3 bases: TGTGCCATCAGCCGGGACAACAATCAGCCCCAGCATTTT. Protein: CAISRDNNQPQHF.

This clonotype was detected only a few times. The DNA for the CDR3 is TGTGCCAGTAGTATAGGAGTGTGGGGACAGGGGAAGCTAGAGACCCAGTACTTC. Residues: CASSIGVWGQGKLETQYF. The chain joins TRBV19 to TRBJ2-5; 10 positions match TRBD1. V shed 1 base, J shed 4 bases, and the junction held 12 bases outside the gene matches. The CDR3 runs to 18 residues. The V gene's germline CDR1 is LNHDA and CDR2 SQIVND (reference sequence).

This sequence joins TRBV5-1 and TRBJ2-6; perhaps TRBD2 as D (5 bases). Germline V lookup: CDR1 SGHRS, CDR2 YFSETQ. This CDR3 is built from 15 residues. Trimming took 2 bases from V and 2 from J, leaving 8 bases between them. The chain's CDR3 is CASSFEGPGANVLTF. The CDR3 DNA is TGCGCCAGCAGCTTCGAGGGTCCTGGGGCCAACGTCCTGACTTTC.

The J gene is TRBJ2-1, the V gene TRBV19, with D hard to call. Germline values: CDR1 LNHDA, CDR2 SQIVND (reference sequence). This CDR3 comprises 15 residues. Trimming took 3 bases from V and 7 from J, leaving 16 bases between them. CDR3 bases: TGTGCCAGTAGTATTGTGGAGTTAGGTCGGAATGAGCAGTTCTTC. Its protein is CASSIVELGRNEQFF.

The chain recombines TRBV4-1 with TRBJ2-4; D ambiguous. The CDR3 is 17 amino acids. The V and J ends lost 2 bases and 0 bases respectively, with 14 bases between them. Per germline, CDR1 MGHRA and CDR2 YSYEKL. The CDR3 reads CASSQRVLTLAKNIQYF. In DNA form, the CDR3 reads TGCGCCAGCAGCCAAAGGGTCTTAACATTAGCCAAAAACATTCAGTACTTC.

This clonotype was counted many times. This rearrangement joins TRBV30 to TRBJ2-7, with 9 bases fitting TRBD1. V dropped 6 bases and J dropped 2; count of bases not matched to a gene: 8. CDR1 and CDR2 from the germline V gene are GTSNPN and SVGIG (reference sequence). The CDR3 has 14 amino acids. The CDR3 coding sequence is TGTGCCTGCCCTGTGACAGGGGGAACCTACGAGCAGTACTTC. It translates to CACPVTGGTYEQYF.

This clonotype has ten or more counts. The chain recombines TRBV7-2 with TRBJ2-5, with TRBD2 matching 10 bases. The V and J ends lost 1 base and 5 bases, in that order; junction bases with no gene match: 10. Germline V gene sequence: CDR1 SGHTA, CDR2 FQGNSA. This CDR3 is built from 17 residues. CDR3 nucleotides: TGTGCCAGCAGCTTAGGTCTAGCGGGAGCACCACGGGAGACCCAGTACTTC. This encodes CASSLGLAGAPRETQYF.

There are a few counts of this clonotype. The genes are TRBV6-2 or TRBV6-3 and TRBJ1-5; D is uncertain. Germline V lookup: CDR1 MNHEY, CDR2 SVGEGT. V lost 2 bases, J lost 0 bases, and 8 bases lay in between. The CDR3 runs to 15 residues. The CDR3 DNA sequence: TGTGCCAGCAGTTACAGAGGAAATAGCAATCAGCCCCAGCATTTT. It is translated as CASSYRGNSNQPQHF.

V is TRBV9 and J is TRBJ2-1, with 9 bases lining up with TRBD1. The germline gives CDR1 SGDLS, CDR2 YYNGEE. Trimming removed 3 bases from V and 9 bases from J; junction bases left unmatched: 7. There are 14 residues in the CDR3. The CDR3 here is CASSDRDRDSEQFF. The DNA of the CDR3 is TGTGCCAGCAGCGATCGGGACAGGGACAGTGAGCAGTTCTTC.

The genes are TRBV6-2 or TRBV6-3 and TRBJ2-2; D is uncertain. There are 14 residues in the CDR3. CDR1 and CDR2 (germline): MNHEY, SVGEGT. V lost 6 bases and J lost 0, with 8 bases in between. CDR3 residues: CASRRGTNTGELFF. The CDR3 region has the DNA TGTGCCAGCAGGCGAGGAACGAACACCGGGGAGCTGTTTTTT.

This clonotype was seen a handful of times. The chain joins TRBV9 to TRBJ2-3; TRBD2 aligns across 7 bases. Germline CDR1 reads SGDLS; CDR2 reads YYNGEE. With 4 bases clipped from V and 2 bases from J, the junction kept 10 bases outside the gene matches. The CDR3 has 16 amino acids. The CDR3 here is CASSPYSGRSTDTQYF. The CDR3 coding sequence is TGTGCCAGCAGCCCCTACTCCGGGAGGTCCACAGATACGCAGTATTTT.

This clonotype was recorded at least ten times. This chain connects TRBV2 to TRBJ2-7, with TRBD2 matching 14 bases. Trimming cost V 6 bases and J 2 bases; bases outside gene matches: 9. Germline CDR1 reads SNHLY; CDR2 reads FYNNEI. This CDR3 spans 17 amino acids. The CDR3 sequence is CASRTGTSGGTAYEQYF. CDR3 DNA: TGTGCCAGCAGAACCGGGACTAGCGGGGGAACCGCCTACGAGCAGTACTTC.

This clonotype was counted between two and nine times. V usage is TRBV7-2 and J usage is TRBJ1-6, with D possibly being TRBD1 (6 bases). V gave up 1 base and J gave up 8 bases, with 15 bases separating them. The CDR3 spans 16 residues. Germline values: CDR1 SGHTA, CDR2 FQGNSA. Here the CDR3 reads CASSLDGGRIDSPLHF. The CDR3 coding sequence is TGTGCCAGCAGCTTAGACGGGGGCCGGATTGATTCACCCCTCCACTTT.